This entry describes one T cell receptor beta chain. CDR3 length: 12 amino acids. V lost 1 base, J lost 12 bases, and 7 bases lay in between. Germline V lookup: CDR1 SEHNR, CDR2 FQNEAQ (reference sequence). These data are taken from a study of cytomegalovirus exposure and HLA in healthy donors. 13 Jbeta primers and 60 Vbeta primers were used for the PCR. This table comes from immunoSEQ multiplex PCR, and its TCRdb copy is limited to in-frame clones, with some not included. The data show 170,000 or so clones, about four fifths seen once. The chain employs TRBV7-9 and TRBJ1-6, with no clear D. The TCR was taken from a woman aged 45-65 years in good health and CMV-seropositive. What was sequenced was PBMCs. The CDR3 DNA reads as TGTGCCAGCAGCTTAGATTTCGGACCCCTCCACTTT. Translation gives CASSLDFGPLHF.